The sequence of this TCR beta chain was determined in a study of T cell responses to AZD1222 COVID-19 vaccine. The table came from immunoSEQ multiplex PCR; TCRdb's copy has only in-frame clones and leaves some out. The sample records about 120,000 clones, about four fifths being singletons. V was clipped by 1 base and J by 3 bases, with 9 bases between them. The CDR3 has 14 amino acids. From germline, CDR1 is MGHRA and CDR2 YSYEKL. The input for sequencing was peripheral blood, taken on day 0 of AZD1222 vaccination. V gene TRBV4-1 combines with J gene TRBJ1-2; D is unresolved. The receptor comes from an adult in good health. The CDR3 DNA is TGCGCCAGCAGCCAAGTTGCGGGGTACTATGGCTACACCTTC. Translation: CASSQVAGYYGYTF.